The T cell receptor (beta chain) under discussion was sequenced for a study of beta chain features in type 1 diabetes. Expressed TCRB transcripts were sequenced, since all the RNA that had been isolated was reverse transcribed. Measured with immunoSEQ multiplex PCR; TCRdb has only the in-frame clones, and not every one. This table holds under 550,000 clones, around 10% found once. The V and J ends lost 0 bases and 9 bases, in that order; junction bases with no gene match: 12. The CDR3 has 16 residues. Germline CDR1 reads LGHNA; CDR2 reads YNFKEQ. Sorted cells reached over 95% purity in every population.

The chain has TRBV4-2 and TRBJ2-3; TRBD2 aligns across 7 bases. This clonotype originated in a young woman in good health. Sequencing was done on a sample of naive CD4+ T cells from blood. The CDR3 nucleotides read TGTGCCAGCAGCCAAGAGGGGCGGGAGTTAAGGGACACGCAGTATTTT. It specifies CASSQEGRELRDTQYF.